The rows below give T cell receptor beta chains drawn from one sample of a study of T cells in Graves' hyperthyroidism and ophthalmopathy. One entry per CDR3 protein, called by TCRdb with MiXCR from the multiplex PCR reads. The sample shows 450,000 to 650,000 distinct CDR3 sequences, approximately 17% of them seen only once. Specimen: blood. The receptors derive from a woman between 18 and 30 years old with Graves' ophthalmopathy. CDR3s leave out the opening cysteine and the closing phenylalanine or tryptophan. Each record gives: J gene, V gene, D gene, clone size, CDR3 protein. D genes are given only for firm matches. Clone size appears in some rows only: once, few, many, or a class for an expanded clone.

J gene: TRBJ2-7; V gene: TRBV7-3; D gene: TRBD2; clone size: many; CDR3 protein: ASSLLGSLGRASSYEQY
J gene: TRBJ2-7; V gene: TRBV11-2; D gene: TRBD1; clone size: many; CDR3 protein: ASSSGLGQDLYEQY
J gene: TRBJ2-2; V gene: TRBV7-9; D gene: NA; clone size: NA; CDR3 protein: ASSAPGRFTGELF
J gene: TRBJ2-7; V gene: TRBV7-8; D gene: NA; clone size: many; CDR3 protein: ASSLVGTALEQY
J gene: TRBJ2-1; V gene: TRBV3-1; D gene: NA; clone size: many; CDR3 protein: ASSPLGVGGDNEQF
J gene: TRBJ2-1; V gene: TRBV3-1; D gene: NA; clone size: many; CDR3 protein: ASSRLRVGWNEQF
J gene: TRBJ2-3; V gene: TRBV7-9; D gene: TRBD2; clone size: many; CDR3 protein: ASSFTSGGPTDTQY
J gene: TRBJ2-7; V gene: TRBV5-6; D gene: NA; clone size: many; CDR3 protein: ASSSVRVFGTAYEQY
J gene: TRBJ1-1; V gene: TRBV6-2/TRBV6-3; D gene: NA; clone size: many; CDR3 protein: ASIGFFPRESAPMETWNTEAF
J gene: TRBJ1-1; V gene: TRBV20-1; D gene: NA; clone size: few; CDR3 protein: SARLKISGAF
J gene: TRBJ1-1; V gene: TRBV12-3/TRBV12-4; D gene: NA; clone size: many; CDR3 protein: ASSLRWAEAF
J gene: TRBJ2-7; V gene: TRBV5-6; D gene: NA; clone size: NA; CDR3 protein: ASSFYWDYEQY
J gene: TRBJ2-1; V gene: TRBV30; D gene: NA; clone size: NA; CDR3 protein: AWTILDTREQF
J gene: TRBJ2-7; V gene: TRBV20-1; D gene: TRBD2; clone size: many; CDR3 protein: SARGRWTSGAYEQY
J gene: TRBJ2-6; V gene: TRBV3-1; D gene: NA; clone size: NA; CDR3 protein: ASSRGERYSGANVLT
J gene: TRBJ2-1; V gene: TRBV19; D gene: NA; clone size: NA; CDR3 protein: ASSPRKDYNEQF
J gene: TRBJ2-7; V gene: TRBV12-3/TRBV12-4; D gene: NA; clone size: many; CDR3 protein: ASSPTRGEQY